These 26 T cell receptor beta chains came from one sample sequenced in a study of CD8 T cells in ankylosing spondylitis. TCRdb re-analysed the 5' RACE reads in MiXCR, keeping a single row per CDR3 protein. Among under 170,000 distinct CDR3 sequences listed, more than 40% were seen once. Sequenced material: synovial fluid, either unsorted or a sorted T cell fraction (not recorded which). These receptors originate from a male donor with ankylosing spondylitis.

J is TRBJ2-7 and V is TRBV7-3; 8 bases are shared with TRBD2. Germline loops: CDR1 SGHTA, CDR2 FQGTGA. Trimming at V came to 3 bases and at J to 5 bases, leaving 9 bases not matched to a gene. This CDR3 contains 15 residues. The CDR3 sequence is CASSFVQREPNEQYF. CDR3 sequence (DNA): TGTGCCAGCAGCTTCGTACAGCGGGAGCCCAACGAGCAGTACTTC.

The chain is built from TRBV28 and TRBJ1-5; D unclear. From germline, CDR1 is MDHEN and CDR2 SYDVKM. The CDR3 runs 15 residues. Trimming took 1 base from V and 5 from J, leaving 12 bases between them. The CDR3 loop reads CASSLSPYFYQPQHF. The DNA for the CDR3 is TGTGCCAGCAGTTTATCCCCTTATTTTTATCAGCCCCAGCATTTT.

This chain joins TRBV5-6 and TRBJ2-7; perhaps TRBD2 as D (6 bases). The CDR3 is made up of 14 amino acids. The germline CDR1 and CDR2 sequences are SGHDT and YYEEEE. With 5 bases removed from V and 4 bases from J, the gap between germline ends came to 16 bases. CDR3 protein: CASRSGGREYEQYF. The CDR3 nucleotides are TGTGCCAGCAGGTCTGGAGGACGGGAGTACGAGCAGTACTTC.

The CDR3 DNA sequence: TGCAGTGCCCTTCGGACCCCCTTCCCCTACAATGAGCAGTTCTTC. Encoded protein: CSALRTPFPYNEQFF. The chain has TRBV20-1 and TRBJ2-1, with D hard to call. The germline CDR1 and CDR2 sequences are DFQATT and SNEGSKA (reference sequence). V shed 6 bases and J shed 2 bases, with 17 bases lying between them. CDR3 length equals 15 residues.

This clonotype was recorded a few times. The V call is TRBV4-1, the J call TRBJ2-1, with a weak D call TRBD1 (5 bases). There are 12 residues in the CDR3. Trimming removed 0 bases from V and 12 bases from J, with 9 bases in between. Per germline, CDR1 MGHRA and CDR2 YSYEKL. CDR3 coding DNA: TGCGCCAGCAGCCAAGATCCAGGGCCGCAGTTCTTC. Residues: CASSQDPGPQFF.

This clonotype was seen only once. V gene TRBV7-9 combines with J gene TRBJ1-2, with no clear D. The CDR3 extends over 13 amino acids. The germline V and J ends were trimmed by 2 bases and 7 bases, with 11 bases remaining between them. Germline CDR1 is SEHNR and CDR2 is FQNEAQ (reference sequence). The CDR3 spells CASSLRSKVGYTF. The CDR3 DNA reads TGTGCCAGCAGCTTAAGATCGAAGGTTGGCTACACCTTC.

V gene TRBV4-1 combines with J gene TRBJ2-2, with 11 bases identical to TRBD2. CDR3 length: 16 residues. J lost 6 bases, V lost 4 bases, and 7 bases had no gene match. CDR1 is MGHRA and CDR2 is YSYEKL in the germline V gene. As DNA, the CDR3 is TGCGCCAGCAGCCCTCGACTAGCGGGGCATGCCGGGGAGCTGTTTTTT. It translates to CASSPRLAGHAGELFF.

This clonotype was seen a handful of times. The rearrangement joins TRBV7-9 to TRBJ2-7, with 11 bases fitting TRBD2. The V segment lost 5 bases and the J segment 3 bases; nucleotides outside the gene matches: 3. Germline assignment: CDR1 SEHNR and CDR2 FQNEAQ (reference sequence). The CDR3 has 14 residues. The CDR3 is CASSVTSGIYEQYF. The CDR3 DNA sequence: TGTGCCAGCAGCGTGACTAGCGGGATCTACGAGCAGTACTTC.

The gene calls are TRBV12-3 or TRBV12-4 and TRBJ2-1, with 7 bases lining up with TRBD1. This CDR3 has 15 amino acids. J was trimmed by 4 bases and V by 6 bases; bases with no gene match: 9. The chain's CDR3 is CASSRRTGRYNEQFF. The CDR3 coding sequence is TGTGCCAGCAGCCGGAGGACAGGCCGATACAATGAGCAGTTCTTC.

This chain uses TRBV5-4 with TRBJ2-5, with 9 positions matching TRBD2. The CDR3 has 17 residues. Trimming removed 3 bases from V and 4 bases from J; junction bases left unmatched: 13. CDR1 and CDR2 (germline): SGHNT, YYREEE (reference sequence). The CDR3 here is CASSCCPLAGEGETQYF. The CDR3 DNA is TGTGCCAGCAGCTGCTGCCCCTTAGCGGGAGAGGGAGAGACCCAGTACTTC.

There are many counts of this clonotype. The gene calls are TRBV6-2 or TRBV6-3 and TRBJ2-7; D is unresolved. Germline CDR1 MNHEY, CDR2 SVGEGT. The CDR3 loop spans 15 amino acids. The V end lost 5 bases, the J end lost 3 bases, and 17 bases lay between the germline ends. The CDR3 bases are TGTGCCAGCAGTGTCCTAGACGGAGTAAACTACGAGCAGTACTTC. Translated, it gives CASSVLDGVNYEQYF.

This chain uses TRBV12-3 or TRBV12-4 with TRBJ2-7, with 10 bases lining up with TRBD1. Losses at the gene ends were 6 bases for V and 1 base for J; bases not matched to a gene: 9. The CDR3 is 16 residues long. The CDR3 region has the DNA TGTGCCAGCAGCCCAACGGACAGGGGGTCTTCCTACGAGCAGTACTTC. This codes for CASSPTDRGSSYEQYF.

This clonotype was counted a few times. The gene calls are TRBV12-3 or TRBV12-4 and TRBJ1-2; 7 bases match TRBD1. Losses at the gene ends were 3 bases for V and 8 bases for J; bases not matched to a gene: 9. This CDR3 spans 14 amino acids. The CDR3 sequence is CASSFGQVYVGYTF. DNA of the CDR3: TGTGCCAGCAGTTTCGGACAGGTTTATGTGGGCTACACCTTC.

The chain carries TRBV6-2 or TRBV6-3 and TRBJ2-1, with 7 bases lining up with TRBD2. The V segment lost 2 bases and the J segment 3 bases; nucleotides outside the gene matches: 4. This CDR3 contains 15 residues. CDR1 is MNHEY, CDR2 SVGEGT, per germline. The CDR3 DNA is TGTGCCAGCAGTTACCCTAGCGGAAACTACAATGAGCAGTTCTTC. This gives the protein CASSYPSGNYNEQFF.

This chain connects TRBV18 to TRBJ1-1; TRBD1 might be the D (5 bases). The germline V and J ends were trimmed by 3 bases and 11 bases, with 16 bases remaining between them. Germline lookup yields CDR1 KGHSH and CDR2 LQKENI. The CDR3 spans 13 residues. The CDR3 DNA reads as TGTGCCAGCTCACCCCAGGGAACCCACCTCGCTTTCTTT. Residues: CASSPQGTHLAFF.

This chain connects TRBV12-3 or TRBV12-4 to TRBJ2-1; D gene unclear. Between the trimmed V and J ends, which lost 3 bases and 8 bases, there was a span of 14 bases. The CDR3 totals 14 residues. CDR3 DNA sequence: TGTGCCAGCAGTTTTTGGTGGTTTGAGGATGAGCAGTTCTTC. This sequence encodes CASSFWWFEDEQFF.

The J gene is TRBJ2-5, the V gene TRBV5-6; D not resolved. Trimming removed 4 bases at V and 2 bases at J, with 15 bases between. CDR3 size: 15 residues. Per the germline V gene, CDR1 is SGHDT and CDR2 is YYEEEE. As DNA, the CDR3 is TGTGCCAGCAGCCAGTTTTGGTGGGTGCAAGAGACCCAGTACTTC. It codes for CASSQFWWVQETQYF. Full variable domain (missing parts from reference TRBV5-6 and TRBJ2-5): DAGVTQSPTHLIKTRGQQVTLRCSPKSGHDTVSWYQQALGQGPQFIFQYYEEEERQRGNFPDRFSGHQFPNYSSELNVNALLLGDSALYLCASSQFWWVQETQYFGPGTRLLVL.

Here the CDR3 reads CAWNPRAGYGYTF. CDR3 DNA sequence: TGTGCCTGGAATCCCCGGGCGGGATATGGCTACACCTTC. J is TRBJ1-2 and V is TRBV30; D gene ambiguous. The CDR3 is made up of 13 amino acids. V lost 4 bases and J 5 bases, leaving 14 bases between the germline ends. CDR1 is GTSNPN, CDR2 SVGIG, per germline (reference sequence).

The chain has TRBV19 and TRBJ1-1; D is undetermined. Germline lookup yields CDR1 LNHDA and CDR2 SQIVND (reference sequence). Deletions cut 3 bases from V and 5 bases from J, with 10 bases between. The CDR3 runs to 13 residues. The chain's CDR3 is CASSIRTWTEAFF. Here the CDR3 DNA reads TGTGCCAGTAGTATCCGGACGTGGACTGAAGCTTTCTTT. The entire variable domain, with the rest obtained from reference TRBV19 and TRBJ1-1, is as follows: DGGITQSPKYLFRKEGQNVTLSCEQNLNHDAMYWYRQDPGQGLRLIYYSQIVNDFQKGDIAEGYSVSREKKESFPLTVTSAQKNPTAFYLCASSIRTWTEAFFGQGTRLTVV.

This rearrangement joins TRBV12-3 or TRBV12-4 to TRBJ1-3, with 8 nucleotides matching TRBD1. The V and J ends lost 6 bases and 2 bases, in that order; junction bases with no gene match: 0. The CDR3 spans 13 residues. The CDR3 DNA sequence: TGTGCCAGCAGACAGGGGGCTGGAAACACCATATATTTT. It translates to CASRQGAGNTIYF.

This clonotype was recorded many times. The chain's CDR3 is CASSLEINTGELFF. The CDR3 region has the DNA TGTGCCAGCAGCTTGGAAATTAACACCGGGGAGCTGTTTTTT. The J gene is TRBJ2-2, the V gene TRBV7-9; no clear D gene. Germline loops: CDR1 SEHNR, CDR2 FQNEAQ (reference sequence). The CDR3 covers 14 residues. V gave up 3 bases and J gave up 2 bases, with 7 bases separating them.

The chain joins TRBV4-2 to TRBJ2-7, with 8 bases fitting TRBD1. There are 17 residues in the CDR3. Per the germline V gene, CDR1 is LGHNA and CDR2 is YNFKEQ. V trimming: 2 bases; J trimming: 4 bases; junction bases outside the gene matches: 13. The CDR3 is CASSQNPPGGGGYEQYF. DNA of the CDR3: TGTGCCAGCAGCCAAAATCCTCCAGGGGGCGGAGGTTACGAGCAGTACTTC.

The chain employs TRBV11-3 and TRBJ1-5, with TRBD1 matching over 7 bases. The CDR3 extends over 16 amino acids. V lost 5 bases and J lost 2; bases outside the gene matches: 9. Germline CDR1 reads SGHNT; CDR2 reads YENEEA. The DNA of the CDR3 is TGTGCCAGCAGCCATCGCAGGGGGGGGCGCAATCAGCCCCAGCATTTT. Translation: CASSHRRGGRNQPQHF.

The chain uses TRBV19 and TRBJ1-2, with D unresolved. Deletions cut 4 bases from V and 2 bases from J, with 11 bases between. The CDR3 has 14 amino acids. The germline gives CDR1 LNHDA, CDR2 SQIVND (reference sequence). Here the CDR3 reads CASSNSWANYGYTF. CDR3 DNA sequence: TGTGCCAGTAGTAACTCCTGGGCCAACTATGGCTACACCTTC.

This clonotype was recorded many times. CDR3 nucleotides: TGTGCCAGCAGCTTATTGGGGGGGGAGACCCAGTACTTC. It translates to CASSLLGGETQYF. The V call is TRBV7-3, the J call TRBJ2-5; 7 positions agree with TRBD2. J gave up 5 bases and V 2 bases, and 2 bases lay outside the gene matches. The germline gives CDR1 SGHTA, CDR2 FQGTGA. The CDR3 runs 13 residues.

This clonotype showed up many times. The rearrangement uses TRBV7-8 and TRBJ2-7; 8 bases map to TRBD1. The CDR3 extends over 13 amino acids. Germline assignment: CDR1 SGHVS and CDR2 FQNEAQ. Unmatched junction bases numbered 6, after V lost 4 bases and J lost 7 bases. The CDR3 loop reads CASSSSDREEQYF. For the CDR3, the DNA is TGTGCCAGCAGCTCTTCGGACAGGGAGGAGCAGTACTTC.